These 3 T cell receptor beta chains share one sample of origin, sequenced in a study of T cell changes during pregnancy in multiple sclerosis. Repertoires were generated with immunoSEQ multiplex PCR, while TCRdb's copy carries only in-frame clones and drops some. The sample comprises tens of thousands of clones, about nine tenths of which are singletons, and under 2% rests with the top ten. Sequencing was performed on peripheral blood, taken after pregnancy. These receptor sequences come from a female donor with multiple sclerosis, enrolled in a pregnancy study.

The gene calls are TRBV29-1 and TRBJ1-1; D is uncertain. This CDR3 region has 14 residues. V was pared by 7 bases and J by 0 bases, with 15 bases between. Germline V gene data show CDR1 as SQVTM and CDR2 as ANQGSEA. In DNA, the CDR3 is TGCAGCGCCTTCGTGGAAGACATGAACACTGAAGCTTTCTTT. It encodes CSAFVEDMNTEAFF.

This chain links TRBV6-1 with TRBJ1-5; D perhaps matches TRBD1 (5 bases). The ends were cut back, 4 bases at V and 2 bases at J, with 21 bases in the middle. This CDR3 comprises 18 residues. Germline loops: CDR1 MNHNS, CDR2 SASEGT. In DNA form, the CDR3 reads TGTGCCAGCAGTGCGCCCCCCGGGGGGTCCAGGGGCAATCAGCCCCAGCATTTT. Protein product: CASSAPPGGSRGNQPQHF.

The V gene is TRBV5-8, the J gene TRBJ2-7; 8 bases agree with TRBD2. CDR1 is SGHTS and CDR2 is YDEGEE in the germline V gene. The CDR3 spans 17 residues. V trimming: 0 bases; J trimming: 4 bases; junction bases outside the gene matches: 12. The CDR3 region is CASSLAYSGGHKYEQYF. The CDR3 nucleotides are TGTGCCAGCAGCTTGGCGTACTCGGGGGGGCACAAATACGAGCAGTACTTC.